A selection of T cell receptor beta chains follows, all from one sample in a study of T cell responses to AZD1222 COVID-19 vaccine. Libraries were prepared by immunoSEQ multiplex PCR; TCRdb keeps only in-frame clonotypes and omits some of them. This table has roughly 170,000 clones, around nine tenths appearing once. This specimen was peripheral blood, taken on day 0 of AZD1222 vaccination. Receptor source: an adult in good health. CDR3s include the opening cysteine and the closing phenylalanine or tryptophan. A D gene is named only where the DNA matches it firmly. Where a row states a size, it is once, few, many or the class of an expanded clone; other rows omit it.

d_call	v_call	clone_size	j_call	cdr3_nt	cdr3_aa
TRBD2	TRBV10-3	.	TRBJ2-3	TGTGCCATCAGACCAACTAGCGGGGGGTTTGCAGATACGCAGTATTTT	CAIRPTSGGFADTQYF
TRBD1	TRBV23-1	.	TRBJ1-1	TGCGCCAGCAGTCAAACCACAGGGGCCATGAACACTGAAGCTTTCTTT	CASSQTTGAMNTEAFF
.	TRBV7-9	.	TRBJ2-7	TGTGCCAGCAGCTTAGTAACAGGAGTCTACGAGCAGTACTTC	CASSLVTGVYEQYF
.	TRBV5-6	once	TRBJ1-2	TGTGCCAGCAGCCCCTTGACGGGGGGGAGCTATGGCTACACCTTC	CASSPLTGGSYGYTF
TRBD2	TRBV7-3	.	TRBJ2-3	TGTGCCAGCAGCTTAAAGCCAGCGGGGCAACTCACAGATACGCAGTATTTT	CASSLKPAGQLTDTQYF
TRBD2	TRBV7-3	.	TRBJ2-2	TGTGCCAGCAGCTTCTCTAGCGGGGGGGAGCTGTTTTTT	CASSFSSGGELFF
.	TRBV9	.	TRBJ1-6	TGTGCCAGCGGCCGGGGGGGCGATAATTCACCCCTCCACTTT	CASGRGGDNSPLHF
.	TRBV6-2/TRBV6-3	.	TRBJ1-5	TGTGCCAGCAGTTACTCGACTGGGGGGCCTCAGCCCCAGCATTTT	CASSYSTGGPQPQHF
TRBD1	TRBV16	.	TRBJ1-2	TGTGCCAGCAGCGCGGACAGGGACTATGGCTACACCTTC	CASSADRDYGYTF
.	TRBV30	.	TRBJ1-5	TGTGCCTGGAGTGTCTCCTCGGGGCAGCCCCAGCATTTT	CAWSVSSGQPQHF
.	TRBV19	.	TRBJ1-2	TGTGCCAGTAGAACCCTGTTGGGGGGCAACTATGGCTACACCTTC	CASRTLLGGNYGYTF
.	TRBV2	.	TRBJ1-6	TGTGCCGGCGACCCCGGGCAGGGTAATTCACCCCTCCACTTT	CAGDPGQGNSPLHF
TRBD2	TRBV2	.	TRBJ2-5	TGTGCCAGTCATAGCGGGGGGGAAGAGACCCAGTACTTC	CASHSGGEETQYF
.	TRBV9	.	TRBJ2-2	TGTGCCAGCAGCCCAGCGAACACCGGGGAGCTGTTTTTT	CASSPANTGELFF
.	TRBV4-3	.	TRBJ2-3	TGCGCCAGCTCTAGGACGGGAACGGCCCCCACAGATACGCAGTATTTT	CASSRTGTAPTDTQYF
.	TRBV11-3	.	TRBJ2-3	TGTGCCAGCAGCTTAAGCCTCAGTGGAAGGGATACGCAGTATTTT	CASSLSLSGRDTQYF
.	TRBV5-6	.	TRBJ2-7	TGTGCCAGCAGCCCCGGCCCCGACGACTACGAGCAGTACTTC	CASSPGPDDYEQYF
TRBD1	TRBV5-6	.	TRBJ2-3	TGTGCCAGCAGCGGGACAGGGGGTTTAGCAGATACGCAGTATTTT	CASSGTGGLADTQYF
.	TRBV19	.	TRBJ2-7	TGTGCCAGTAGCACCGGGCCCTCCTACGAGCAGTACTTC	CASSTGPSYEQYF
.	TRBV2	.	TRBJ1-5	TGTGCCAGCAGTGAGTTGACAGGCAATCAGCCCCAGCATTTT	CASSELTGNQPQHF
.	TRBV5-5	.	TRBJ2-5	TGTGCCAGCAGCTTGGAATGGGAGACCCAGTACTTC	CASSLEWETQYF
TRBD1	TRBV30	.	TRBJ1-5	TGTGCCTGGACCCCCTCGGGTAGGCGGAACAGGGGCCCCGGTGGTATTCAGCCCCAGCATTTT	CAWTPSGRRNRGPGGIQPQHF
TRBD2	TRBV29-1	.	TRBJ2-2	TGCAGCGTCTCCTTGACTAGCGGGGCGAACACCGGGGAGCTGTTTTTT	CSVSLTSGANTGELFF
.	TRBV14	.	TRBJ1-2	TGTGCCAGCAGCCAAGACATAGGGGCATCTAACTATGGCTACACCTTC	CASSQDIGASNYGYTF
.	TRBV29-1	.	TRBJ1-4	TGCAGCGCGACAGGTTCCAATGAAAAACTGTTTTTT	CSATGSNEKLFF
.	TRBV19	.	TRBJ1-1	TGTGCCAGTAGTATGAGGTTCTCGGCGCAGAACACTGAAGCTTTCTTT	CASSMRFSAQNTEAFF
TRBD1	TRBV7-2	.	TRBJ2-2	TGTGCCAGCAGCTTAGCTAAACAGGGGGTATGGCCCGGGGAGCTGTTTTTT	CASSLAKQGVWPGELFF
.	TRBV4-3	.	TRBJ2-7	TGCGCCAGCAGCCAAGATCCCGCAGGGTCTCGCTACGAGCAGTACTTC	CASSQDPAGSRYEQYF
.	TRBV21-1	few	TRBJ1-5	TGTGCCAGCAGCAAACAAGGGGGAGGCCAGCCCCAGCATTTT	CASSKQGGGQPQHF
.	TRBV7-2	.	TRBJ1-5	TGTGCCAGCAGCGTAGAAACGGGTGGCAATCAGCCCCAGCATTTT	CASSVETGGNQPQHF
.	TRBV5-4	.	TRBJ2-5	TGTGCCAGCAGCTTGCCACAAGAGACCCAGTACTTC	CASSLPQETQYF
.	TRBV6-4	.	TRBJ1-6	TGTGCCAGCAGCCCCGAACATAATTCACCCCTCCACTTT	CASSPEHNSPLHF
.	TRBV9	.	TRBJ2-5	TGTGCCAGCAGCGGAAGTCTAGGGGGGGCTGAGACCCAGTACTTC	CASSGSLGGAETQYF
.	TRBV6-4	.	TRBJ2-7	TGTGCCAGCAGTGACGAAAGGGCAGGGGTAGTGGAGGAGCAGTACTTC	CASSDERAGVVEEQYF
.	TRBV10-2	.	TRBJ1-2	TGCGCCAGCAGTGAGTTCCCCATATATGGCTACACCTTC	CASSEFPIYGYTF
.	TRBV2	once	TRBJ1-4	TGTGCCAGCAGTCGAAGGGGGGGCAGCGCGGAAAAACTGTTTTTT	CASSRRGGSAEKLFF
TRBD1	TRBV6-6	.	TRBJ1-1	TGTGCCAGCAGTTTTCCTAGGACAGGGACAAACACTGAAGCTTTCTTT	CASSFPRTGTNTEAFF
.	TRBV19	once	TRBJ1-1	TGTGCCAGTAGTCCAGGTGTTACTGAAGCTTTCTTT	CASSPGVTEAFF
TRBD1	TRBV5-1	.	TRBJ2-5	TGCGCCAGCAGCCTACCGACAGGGAAGGAGACCCAGTACTTC	CASSLPTGKETQYF
.	TRBV6-5	.	TRBJ1-1	TGTGCCATCCGGGCTTTGAACACTGAAGCTTTCTTT	CAIRALNTEAFF
.	TRBV10-3	.	TRBJ1-2	TGTGCCACTCAGCTCGGGGAGAGAAACTATGGCTACACCTTC	CATQLGERNYGYTF
.	TRBV4-3	.	TRBJ2-1	TGCGCCAGCAGCCAAGACCTCCACAATGAGCAGTTCTTC	CASSQDLHNEQFF
.	TRBV7-6	.	TRBJ2-7	TGTGCCAGCAGCTTAGCGGTGGGAAGCTCCTACGAGCAGTACTTC	CASSLAVGSSYEQYF
TRBD2	TRBV30	.	TRBJ2-3	TGTGCCTGGAGTGGGTATAGCGGGGGGGCCGTTGGCACAGATACGCAGTATTTT	CAWSGYSGGAVGTDTQYF
.	TRBV28	.	TRBJ1-1	TGTGCCAGCAGCCTTATTTTGGACGGCGTGAACACTGAAGCTTTCTTT	CASSLILDGVNTEAFF
TRBD2	TRBV10-1	.	TRBJ2-7	TGCGTCAAACTCGGGACTAGCGCCAATCTCGAGCAGTACTTC	CVKLGTSANLEQYF
.	TRBV6-1	.	TRBJ2-3	TGTGCCAGCAGTGACACAGATACGCAGTATTTT	CASSDTDTQYF